This TCR beta chain was retrieved from a study of T cells in Graves' hyperthyroidism and ophthalmopathy. Findings and caveats of the study: Appearing also in blood were most of the thyroid clonotypes expanded above 0.001. Through a model of 13 V-J features, ophthalmopathy was separated from stable hyperthyroidism. Prediction of ophthalmopathy progression came a median 6.5 months pre-onset.

Regions amplified from RNA transcripts were the TCR beta CDR3 regions. A first-round RT-PCR of the TCR CDR3 used the HTBI primer set. TCRdb ran MiXCR on the multiplex PCR reads and lists one entry per CDR3 protein. The profile shows approximately 590,000 distinct CDR3 sequences, about 45% of them singletons. The CDR3 sequence is 14 residues long. Germline CDR1 is KGHDR and CDR2 is SFDVKD. This clonotype was seen a single time. As yet, its antigen is unknown. Mismatch with germline at one junction end may stem from a read error. Diagnoses were established using clinical symptoms, serum thyroxine and TRAb, thyroid ultrasound and orbital computed tomography.

This clonotype was sampled from a woman aged 18 to 35 with Graves' hyperthyroidism. J is TRBJ1-4 and V is TRBV24-1, with D perhaps TRBD1 (6 bases). Sequenced input: peripheral blood or thyroid tissue (not recorded which). The CDR3 nucleotides read TGTGCCAGCAGTTCAGGGGCGCTTCGAGAAAAACTGTTTTTT. Its protein is CASSSGALREKLFF.